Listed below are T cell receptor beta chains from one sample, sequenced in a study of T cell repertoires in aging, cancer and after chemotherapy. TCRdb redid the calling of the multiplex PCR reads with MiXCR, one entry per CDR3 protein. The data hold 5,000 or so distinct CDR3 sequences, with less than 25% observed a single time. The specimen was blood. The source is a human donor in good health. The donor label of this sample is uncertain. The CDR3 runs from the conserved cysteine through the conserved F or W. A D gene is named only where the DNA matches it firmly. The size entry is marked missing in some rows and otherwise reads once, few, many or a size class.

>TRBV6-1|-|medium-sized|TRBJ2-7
TGTGCCAGCGACGGGTACTACGAGCAGTACTTC
CASDGYYEQYF
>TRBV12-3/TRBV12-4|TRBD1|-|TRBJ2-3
TGTGCCAGCAGCCGCGGACAGGGGGCTGGGACAGATACGCAGTATTTT
CASSRGQGAGTDTQYF
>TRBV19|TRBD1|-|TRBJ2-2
TGTGCCAGTAGTGCAGGACAGGGGGCCGGGGAGCTGTTTTTT
CASSAGQGAGELFF
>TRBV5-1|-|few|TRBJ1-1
TGCGCCAGCAGCTTGGCCCCAGGGTTGAACACTGAAGCTTTCTTT
CASSLAPGLNTEAFF
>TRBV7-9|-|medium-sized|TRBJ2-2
TGTGCCAGCAGCCCCGGGCGTCCGGCCGGGGAGCTGTTTTTT
CASSPGRPAGELFF
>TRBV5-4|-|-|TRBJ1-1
TGTGCCAGCAGCTCACTGGGGGACACTGAAGCTTTCTTT
CASSSLGDTEAFF
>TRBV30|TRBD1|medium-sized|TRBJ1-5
TGTGCCTGGAGTGTTTTTTTTGGGACAGGGAGTAATCAGCCCCAGCATTTT
CAWSVFFGTGSNQPQHF
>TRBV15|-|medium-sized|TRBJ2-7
TGTGCCACCAGCAGAGGAGGAACTACCGACGAGCAGTACTTC
CATSRGGTTDEQYF
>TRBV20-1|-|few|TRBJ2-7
TGCAGTGCTAGAGAGGGTGCGGCGCCGGTCTACGAGCAGTACTTC
CSAREGAAPVYEQYF
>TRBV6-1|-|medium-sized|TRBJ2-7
TGTGCCAGCAGTGGTTACAGGCTCTACAGGTCCTACGAGCAGTACTTC
CASSGYRLYRSYEQYF
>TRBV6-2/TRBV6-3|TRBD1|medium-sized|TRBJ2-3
TGTGCCAGCACGGGCCCACCCGGGACAGGGGGGGGCACAGATACGCAGTATTTT
CASTGPPGTGGGTDTQYF
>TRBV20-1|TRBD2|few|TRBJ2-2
TGCAGTGCTAGAGATCTAGCGGGAGACACCGGGGAGCTGTTTTTT
CSARDLAGDTGELFF
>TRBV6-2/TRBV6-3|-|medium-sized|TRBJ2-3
TGTGCCAGCAGTTACTCAGACTTGAGGGATACGCAGTATTTT
CASSYSDLRDTQYF
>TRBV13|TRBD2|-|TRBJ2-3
TGTGCCAGCAGCCTGGGGGGGATGGATACGCAGTATTTT
CASSLGGMDTQYF
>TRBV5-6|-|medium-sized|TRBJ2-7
TGTGCCAGCAGCCCTACAGACTCAGCGGCTGGAAGCTTC
CASSPTDSAAGSF
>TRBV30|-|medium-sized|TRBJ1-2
TGTGCCTGGGGAGGGGGGAGTGGTAACTATGGCTACACCTTC
CAWGGGSGNYGYTF
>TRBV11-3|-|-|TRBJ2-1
TGTGCCAGCAGCTTAGGGGGCGGCTCCAGCTCCTACAATGAGCAGTTCTTC
CASSLGGGSSSYNEQFF
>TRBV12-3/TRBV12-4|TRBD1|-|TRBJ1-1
TGTGCCAGCACCCTTGTCCCATTTTCCGGGACAGGGGGCCTCGGCACTGAAGCTTTCTTT
CASTLVPFSGTGGLGTEAFF
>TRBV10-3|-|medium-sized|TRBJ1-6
TGTGCCATCAGTGAGTCTGTGGCCTTCCCAACTGATTCACCCCTCCACTTT
CAISESVAFPTDSPLHF
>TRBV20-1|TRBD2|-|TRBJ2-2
TGCAGTGCTAGAGACGGGACTAGCGGGGACACCGGGGAGCTGTTTTTT
CSARDGTSGDTGELFF
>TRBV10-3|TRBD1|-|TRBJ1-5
TGTGCCATCAGTCCGGGACAGGGGGCATCTCAGCCCCAGCATTTT
CAISPGQGASQPQHF
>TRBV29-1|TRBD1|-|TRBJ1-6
TGCAGCGTTGGGACAGGCTATAATTCACCCCTCCACTTT
CSVGTGYNSPLHF
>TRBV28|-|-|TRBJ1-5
TGTGCCAGCAGTGCGGGACAAGTGACTCAGCCCCAGCATTTT
CASSAGQVTQPQHF
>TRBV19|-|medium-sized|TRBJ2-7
TGTGCCAGCCGGGCGGGGCAGGATTACGAGCAGTACTTC
CASRAGQDYEQYF
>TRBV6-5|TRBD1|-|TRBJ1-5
TGTGCCAGCAGTGGACAGGGTCGATTTCAGCCCCAGCATTTT
CASSGQGRFQPQHF
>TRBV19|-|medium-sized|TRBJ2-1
TGTGCCAGTAGTACAAGCTCCTACAATGAGCAGTTCTTC
CASSTSSYNEQFF
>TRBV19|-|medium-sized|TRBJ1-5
TGTGCCAGTAGTCTAGGGACGGAGTTAAAGGGGCCCCAGCATTTT
CASSLGTELKGPQHF
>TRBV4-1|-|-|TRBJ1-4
TGCGCCAGCAGCCGCGCAACAGGTTCAACTAATGAAAAACTGTTTTTT
CASSRATGSTNEKLFF
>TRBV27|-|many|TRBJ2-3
TGTGCCAGCAGTTTTTTCGGGCTTGGGGATACGCAGTATTTT
CASSFFGLGDTQYF
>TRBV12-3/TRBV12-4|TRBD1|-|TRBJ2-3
TGTGCCAGCAGCCGCGGAGAGGGGGCTGGGACAGATACGCAGTATTTT
CASSRGEGAGTDTQYF
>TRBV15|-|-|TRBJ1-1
TGTGCCACCAGCAGAGTGGCAGCCGGTGAAGCTTTCTTT
CATSRVAAGEAFF
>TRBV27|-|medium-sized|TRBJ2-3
TGTGCCAGCAGGATGTACATGTCCTCAGATACGCAGTATTTT
CASRMYMSSDTQYF
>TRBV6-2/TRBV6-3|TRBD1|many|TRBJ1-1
TGTGCCAGCAGATGGATGACAGGGCGTCTTTCAAACACTGAAGCTTTCTTT
CASRWMTGRLSNTEAFF
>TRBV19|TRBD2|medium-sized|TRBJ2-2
TGTGCCAGTTTACTAGCGGGGAACACCGGGGAGCTGTTTTTT
CASLLAGNTGELFF
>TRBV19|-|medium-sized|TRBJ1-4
TGTGCCAGTAGTTTATCGGGGACTAATGAAAAACTGTTTTTT
CASSLSGTNEKLFF
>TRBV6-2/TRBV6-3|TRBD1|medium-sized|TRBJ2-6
TGTGCCAGCAGTTACCAGGGGGAAGGGGCCAACGTCCTGACTTTC
CASSYQGEGANVLTF
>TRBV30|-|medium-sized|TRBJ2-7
TGTGCCTGGAGTATCGGACAGCGGATCTACGAGCAGTACTTC
CAWSIGQRIYEQYF
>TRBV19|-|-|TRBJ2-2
TGTGCCAGTAGCGGGTGTGCGAACTACGGTGAGCTGTTTTTT
CASSGCANYGELFF
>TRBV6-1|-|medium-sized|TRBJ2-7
TGTGCCAGCAGTGAAACGTTCGCCTACGAGCAGTACTTC
CASSETFAYEQYF
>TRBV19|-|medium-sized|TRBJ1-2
TGTGCCACACACAGGGTTGGCTACACCTTC
CATHRVGYTF
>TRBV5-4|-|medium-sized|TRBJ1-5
TGTGCCAGCAGCTCAGGGTTGAGTCAGCCCCAGCATTTT
CASSSGLSQPQHF
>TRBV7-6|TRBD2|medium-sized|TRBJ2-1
TGTGCCAGCAGCCCCCGACTAGCCGACAATGAGCAGTTCTTC
CASSPRLADNEQFF
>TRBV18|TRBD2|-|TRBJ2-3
TGTGCCAGCTCACCGTGGGGACTAGACACAGATACGCAGTATTTT
CASSPWGLDTDTQYF
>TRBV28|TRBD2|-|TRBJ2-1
TGTGCCAGCAGTAACCTAGCGGGAGGCTACAATGAGCAGTTCTTC
CASSNLAGGYNEQFF
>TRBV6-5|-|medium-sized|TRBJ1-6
TGTGCCAGCAGTTTTAACTCCTATAATTCACCCCTCCACTTT
CASSFNSYNSPLHF
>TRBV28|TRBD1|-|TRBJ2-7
TGTGCCAGCAGTTCGACAGGGCTTACCGAGCAGTACTTC
CASSSTGLTEQYF
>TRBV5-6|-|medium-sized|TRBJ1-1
TGTGCCAGCAGCTTGGGGGCGGAAGCTTTCTTT
CASSLGAEAFF
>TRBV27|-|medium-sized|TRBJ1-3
TGTGCCAGCAGTCTCAAGGGACACAGTTTCTCTGGAAACACCATATATTTT
CASSLKGHSFSGNTIYF
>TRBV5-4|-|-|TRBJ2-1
-
CASSIYLCSTTSGNEQFF
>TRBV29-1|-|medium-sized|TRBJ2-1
TGCAGCGGCACCGGGACGGTACACAATGAGCAGTTCTTC
CSGTGTVHNEQFF
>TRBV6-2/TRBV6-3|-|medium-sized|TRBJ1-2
TGTGCCAGCAGTTACTCGGGGGTACAGAACTATGGCTACACCTTC
CASSYSGVQNYGYTF
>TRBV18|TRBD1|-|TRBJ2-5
TGTGCCAGCAGCTTAAGGCCAGGGGGCTACTTCGGTCGGGAGACCCAGTACTTC
CASSLRPGGYFGRETQYF
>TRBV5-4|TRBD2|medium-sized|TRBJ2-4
TGTGCCAGCAGCTTGGCGAGCGGGAGGTTGAGTCGGGACATTCAGTACTTC
CASSLASGRLSRDIQYF
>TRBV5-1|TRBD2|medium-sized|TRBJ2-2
TGCGCCAGCAGCTTCCAGGCGGGGGGGCCCGGGGAGCTGTTTTTT
CASSFQAGGPGELFF
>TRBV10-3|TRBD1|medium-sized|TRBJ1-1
TGTGCCATCAGTGAGTCGACAGGGGTGGTGGCTGAAGCTTTCTTT
CAISESTGVVAEAFF
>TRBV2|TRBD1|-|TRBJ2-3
TGTGCCAGCAGTGATAAGGACAGGGGCCCTGATACGCAGTATTTT
CASSDKDRGPDTQYF